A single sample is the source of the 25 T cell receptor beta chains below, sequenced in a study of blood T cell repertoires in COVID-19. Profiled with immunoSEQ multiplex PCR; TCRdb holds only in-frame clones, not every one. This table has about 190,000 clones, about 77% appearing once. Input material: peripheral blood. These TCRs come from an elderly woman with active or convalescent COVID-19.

CDR3 in DNA: TGTGCCAGCAGTGGTCAGAGTAGAGGGCTTTATCTCTCTGGGGCCAACGTCCTGACTTTC. Encoded protein: CASSGQSRGLYLSGANVLTF. J is TRBJ2-6 and V is TRBV6-1, with TRBD2 as a possible D gene (5 bases). CDR1 and CDR2 from the germline V gene are MNHNS and SASEGT. The V end was cut by 4 bases, the J end by 0 bases, with 22 bases between. The CDR3 has 20 residues.

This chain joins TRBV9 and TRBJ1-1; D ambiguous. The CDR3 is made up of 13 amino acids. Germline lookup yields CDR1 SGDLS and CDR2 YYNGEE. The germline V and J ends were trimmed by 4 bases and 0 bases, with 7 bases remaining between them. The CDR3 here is CASSFGMNTEAFF. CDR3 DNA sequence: TGTGCCAGCAGCTTTGGCATGAACACTGAAGCTTTCTTT. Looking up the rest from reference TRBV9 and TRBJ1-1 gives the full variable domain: DSGVTQTPKHLITATGQRVTLRCSPRSGDLSVYWYQQSLDQGLQFLIQYYNGEERAKGNILERFSAQQFPDLHSELNLSSLELGDSALYFCASSFGMNTEAFFGQGTRLTVV.

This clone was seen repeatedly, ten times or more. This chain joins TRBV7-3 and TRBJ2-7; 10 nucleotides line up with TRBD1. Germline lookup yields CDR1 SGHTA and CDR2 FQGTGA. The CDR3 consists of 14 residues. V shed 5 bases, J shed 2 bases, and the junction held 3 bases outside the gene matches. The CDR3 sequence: CASSLGQGAYEQYF. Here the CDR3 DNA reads TGTGCCAGCAGCCTTGGACAGGGGGCCTACGAGCAGTACTTC.

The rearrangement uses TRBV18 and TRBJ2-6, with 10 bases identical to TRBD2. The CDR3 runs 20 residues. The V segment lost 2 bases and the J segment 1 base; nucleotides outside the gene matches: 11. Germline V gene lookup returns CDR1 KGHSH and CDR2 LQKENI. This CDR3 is CASSPVSLAGPFSGANVLTF. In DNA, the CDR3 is TGTGCCAGCTCACCAGTCTCACTAGCGGGGCCCTTTTCTGGGGCCAACGTCCTGACTTTC.

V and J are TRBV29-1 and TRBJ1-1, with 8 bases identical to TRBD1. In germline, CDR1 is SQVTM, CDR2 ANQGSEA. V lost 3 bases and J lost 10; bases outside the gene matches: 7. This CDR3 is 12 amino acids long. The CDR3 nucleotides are TGCAGCGTTGATACAGGGGGGGATTCAGCTTTCTTT. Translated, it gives CSVDTGGDSAFF.

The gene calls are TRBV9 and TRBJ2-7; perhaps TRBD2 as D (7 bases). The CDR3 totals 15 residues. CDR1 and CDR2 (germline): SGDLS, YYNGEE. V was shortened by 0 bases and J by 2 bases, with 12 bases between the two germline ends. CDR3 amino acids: CASSVEAGATYEQYF. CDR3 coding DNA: TGTGCCAGCAGCGTAGAGGCGGGGGCCACCTACGAGCAGTACTTC.

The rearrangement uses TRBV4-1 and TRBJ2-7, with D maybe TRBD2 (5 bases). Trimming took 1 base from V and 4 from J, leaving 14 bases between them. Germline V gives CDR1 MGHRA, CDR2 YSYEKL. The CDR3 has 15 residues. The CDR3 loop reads CASSQGPDLLYEQYF. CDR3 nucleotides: TGCGCCAGCAGCCAAGGTCCGGACTTACTATACGAGCAGTACTTC.

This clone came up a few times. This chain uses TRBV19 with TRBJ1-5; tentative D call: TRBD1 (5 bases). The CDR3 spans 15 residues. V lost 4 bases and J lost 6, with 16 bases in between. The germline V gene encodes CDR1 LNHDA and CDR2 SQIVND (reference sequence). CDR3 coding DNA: TGTGCCAGTAGTACCGTCCGGGGAGGGGTTCAGCCCCAGCATTTT. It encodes CASSTVRGGVQPQHF.

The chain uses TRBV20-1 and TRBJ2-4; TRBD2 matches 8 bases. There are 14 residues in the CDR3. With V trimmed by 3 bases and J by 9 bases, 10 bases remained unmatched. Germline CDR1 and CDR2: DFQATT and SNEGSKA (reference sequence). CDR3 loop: CSASLSGGLSIQYF. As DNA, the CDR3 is TGCAGTGCTAGTCTGTCGGGGGGGCTTAGCATTCAGTACTTC.

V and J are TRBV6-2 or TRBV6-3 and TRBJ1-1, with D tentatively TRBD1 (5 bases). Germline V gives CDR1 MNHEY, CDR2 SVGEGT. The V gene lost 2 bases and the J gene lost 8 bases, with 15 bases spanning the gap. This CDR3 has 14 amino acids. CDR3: CASSYQLVQGEAFF. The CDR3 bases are TGTGCCAGCAGTTACCAGTTGGTCCAGGGCGAAGCTTTCTTT.

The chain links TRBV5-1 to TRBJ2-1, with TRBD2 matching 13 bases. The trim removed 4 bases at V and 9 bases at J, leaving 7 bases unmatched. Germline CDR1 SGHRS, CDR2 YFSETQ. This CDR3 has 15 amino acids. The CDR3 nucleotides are TGCGCCAGCAGCCAAACTAGCGGGGGGGCGAGTGAGCAGTTCTTC. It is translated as CASSQTSGGASEQFF.

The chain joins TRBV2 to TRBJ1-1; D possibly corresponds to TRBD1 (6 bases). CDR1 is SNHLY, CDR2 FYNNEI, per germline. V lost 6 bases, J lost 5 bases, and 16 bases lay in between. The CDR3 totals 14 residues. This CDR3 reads CASSGTRASTEAFF. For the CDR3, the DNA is TGTGCCAGCAGCGGGACACGAGCTAGTACTGAAGCTTTCTTT.

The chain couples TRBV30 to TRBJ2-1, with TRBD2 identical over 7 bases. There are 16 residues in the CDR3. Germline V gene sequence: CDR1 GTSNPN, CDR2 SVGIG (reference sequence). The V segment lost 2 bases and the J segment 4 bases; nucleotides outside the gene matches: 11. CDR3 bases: TGTGCCTGGAGTTACTCCGGGGGGAGACCTTACAATGAGCAGTTCTTC. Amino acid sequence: CAWSYSGGRPYNEQFF. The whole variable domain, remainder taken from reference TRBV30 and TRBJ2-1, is SQTIHQWPATLVQPVGSPLSLECTVEGTSNPNLYWYRQAAGRGLQLLFYSVGIGQISSEVPQNLSASRPQDRQFILSSKKLLLSDSGFYLCAWSYSGGRPYNEQFFGPGTRLTVL.

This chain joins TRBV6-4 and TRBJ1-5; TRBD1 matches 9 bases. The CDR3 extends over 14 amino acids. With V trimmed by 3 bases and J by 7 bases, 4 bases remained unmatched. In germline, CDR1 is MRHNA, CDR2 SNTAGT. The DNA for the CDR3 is TGTGCCAGCAGTGAGGGACAGGGCAGCCAGCCCCAGCATTTT. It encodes CASSEGQGSQPQHF.

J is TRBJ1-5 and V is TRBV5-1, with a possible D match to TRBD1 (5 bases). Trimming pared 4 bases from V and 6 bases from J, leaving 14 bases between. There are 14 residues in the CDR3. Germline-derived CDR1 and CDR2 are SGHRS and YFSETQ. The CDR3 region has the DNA TGCGCCAGCAGCCGCGACGGGGGAAGTCAGCCCCAGCATTTT. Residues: CASSRDGGSQPQHF.

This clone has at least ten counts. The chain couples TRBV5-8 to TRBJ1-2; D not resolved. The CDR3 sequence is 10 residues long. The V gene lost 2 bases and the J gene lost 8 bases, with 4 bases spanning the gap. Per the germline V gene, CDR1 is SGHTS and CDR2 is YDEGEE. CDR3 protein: CASSFGGYTF. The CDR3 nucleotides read TGTGCCAGCAGCTTTGGCGGCTACACCTTC.

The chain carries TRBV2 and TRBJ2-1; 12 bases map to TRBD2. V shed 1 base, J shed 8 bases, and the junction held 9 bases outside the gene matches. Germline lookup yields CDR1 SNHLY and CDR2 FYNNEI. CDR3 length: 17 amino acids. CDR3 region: CASSEGPSSGGAYEQFF. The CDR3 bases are TGTGCCAGCAGTGAAGGTCCCTCTAGCGGGGGGGCCTATGAGCAGTTCTTC.

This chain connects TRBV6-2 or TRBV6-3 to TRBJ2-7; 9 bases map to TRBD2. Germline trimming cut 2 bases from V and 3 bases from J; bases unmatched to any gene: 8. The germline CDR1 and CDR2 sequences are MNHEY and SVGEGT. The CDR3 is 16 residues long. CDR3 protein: CASSYGLAGKLYEQYF. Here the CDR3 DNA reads TGTGCCAGCAGTTACGGGCTAGCGGGAAAACTCTACGAGCAGTACTTC.

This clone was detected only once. CDR3 DNA sequence: TGTGCCAGCAGCTTGGTACGGGGGAAGAGTGGCTACACCTTC. Protein sequence: CASSLVRGKSGYTF. The J gene is TRBJ1-2, the V gene TRBV5-8; a weak D match, TRBD1 (5 bases). Looked up from germline, CDR1 is SGHTS and CDR2 is YDEGEE. Deletions cut 0 bases from V and 7 bases from J, with 13 bases between. The CDR3 covers 14 residues.

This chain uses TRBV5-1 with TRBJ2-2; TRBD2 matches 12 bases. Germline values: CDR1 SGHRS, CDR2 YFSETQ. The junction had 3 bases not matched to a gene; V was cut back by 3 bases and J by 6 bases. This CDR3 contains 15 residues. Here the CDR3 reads CASSSSSGGAGELFF. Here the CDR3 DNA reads TGCGCCAGCAGCTCCTCTAGCGGGGGGGCCGGGGAGCTGTTTTTT.

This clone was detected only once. The CDR3 loop is CAWGPGLASTDTQYF. In DNA, the CDR3 is TGTGCCTGGGGACCGGGACTAGCTTCCACAGATACGCAGTATTTT. The rearrangement links TRBV30 to TRBJ2-3; 9 nucleotides line up with TRBD2. The CDR3 extends over 15 amino acids. The V gene end was trimmed by 5 bases and the J gene end by 2 bases; junction bases not matched to a gene: 8. Germline V gives CDR1 GTSNPN, CDR2 SVGIG (reference sequence).

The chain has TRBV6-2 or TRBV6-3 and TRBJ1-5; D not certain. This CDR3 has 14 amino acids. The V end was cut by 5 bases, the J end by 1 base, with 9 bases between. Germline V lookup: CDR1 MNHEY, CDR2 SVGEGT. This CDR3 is CASSDGNSNQPQHF. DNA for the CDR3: TGTGCCAGCAGTGACGGGAACAGCAATCAGCCCCAGCATTTT.

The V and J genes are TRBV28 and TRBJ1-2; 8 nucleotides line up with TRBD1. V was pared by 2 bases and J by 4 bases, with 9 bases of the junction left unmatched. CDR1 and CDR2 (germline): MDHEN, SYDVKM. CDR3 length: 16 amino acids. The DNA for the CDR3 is TGTGCCAGCAGTTTACAGGGGGCGCCTGTTAGCTATGGCTACACCTTC. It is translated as CASSLQGAPVSYGYTF.

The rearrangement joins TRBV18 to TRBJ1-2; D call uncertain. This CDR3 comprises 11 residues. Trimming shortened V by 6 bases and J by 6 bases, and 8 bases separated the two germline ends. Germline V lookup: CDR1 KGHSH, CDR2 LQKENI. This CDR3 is CASSHNHGYTF. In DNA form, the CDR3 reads TGTGCCAGCTCCCACAATCATGGCTACACCTTC.

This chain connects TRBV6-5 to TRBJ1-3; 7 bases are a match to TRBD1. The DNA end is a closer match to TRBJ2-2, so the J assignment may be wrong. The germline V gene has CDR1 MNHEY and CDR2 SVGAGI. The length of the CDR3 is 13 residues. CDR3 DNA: TGTGCCAGCCGGACAGGCGTCACCGGGGAGCTGTTTTTT. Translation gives CASRTGVTGELFF.